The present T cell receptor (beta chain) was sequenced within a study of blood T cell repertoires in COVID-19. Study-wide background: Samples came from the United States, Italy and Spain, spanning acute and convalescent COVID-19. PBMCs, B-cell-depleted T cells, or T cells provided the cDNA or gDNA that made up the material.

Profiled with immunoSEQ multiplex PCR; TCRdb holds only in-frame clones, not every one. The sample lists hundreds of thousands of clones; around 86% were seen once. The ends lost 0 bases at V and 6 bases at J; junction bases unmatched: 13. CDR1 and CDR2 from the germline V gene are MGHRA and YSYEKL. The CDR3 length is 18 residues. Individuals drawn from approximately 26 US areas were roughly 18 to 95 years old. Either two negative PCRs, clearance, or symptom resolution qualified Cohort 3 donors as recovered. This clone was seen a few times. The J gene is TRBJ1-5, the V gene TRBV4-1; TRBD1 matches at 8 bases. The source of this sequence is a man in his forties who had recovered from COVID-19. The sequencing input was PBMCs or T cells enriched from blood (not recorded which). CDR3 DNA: TGCGCCAGCAGCCAAGATGCAAGCAATAACAGGGGGGGTCAGCCCCAGCATTTT. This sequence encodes CASSQDASNNRGGQPQHF.